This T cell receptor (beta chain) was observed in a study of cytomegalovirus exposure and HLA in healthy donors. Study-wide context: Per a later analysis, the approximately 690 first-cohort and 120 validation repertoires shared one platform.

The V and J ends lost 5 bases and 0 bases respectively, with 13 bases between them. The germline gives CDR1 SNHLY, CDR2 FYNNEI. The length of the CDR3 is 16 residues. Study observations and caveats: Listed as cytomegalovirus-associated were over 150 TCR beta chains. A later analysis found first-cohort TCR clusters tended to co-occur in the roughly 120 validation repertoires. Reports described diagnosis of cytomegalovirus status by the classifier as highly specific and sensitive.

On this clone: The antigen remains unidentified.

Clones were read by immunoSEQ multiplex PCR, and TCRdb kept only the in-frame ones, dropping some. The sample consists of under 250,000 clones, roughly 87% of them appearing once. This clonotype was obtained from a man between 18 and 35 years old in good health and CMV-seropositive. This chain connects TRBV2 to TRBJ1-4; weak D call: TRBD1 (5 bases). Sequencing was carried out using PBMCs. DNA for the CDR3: TGTGCCAGCAGTCTGGGGGGGGGTGCAACTAATGAAAAACTGTTTTTT. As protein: CASSLGGGATNEKLFF.